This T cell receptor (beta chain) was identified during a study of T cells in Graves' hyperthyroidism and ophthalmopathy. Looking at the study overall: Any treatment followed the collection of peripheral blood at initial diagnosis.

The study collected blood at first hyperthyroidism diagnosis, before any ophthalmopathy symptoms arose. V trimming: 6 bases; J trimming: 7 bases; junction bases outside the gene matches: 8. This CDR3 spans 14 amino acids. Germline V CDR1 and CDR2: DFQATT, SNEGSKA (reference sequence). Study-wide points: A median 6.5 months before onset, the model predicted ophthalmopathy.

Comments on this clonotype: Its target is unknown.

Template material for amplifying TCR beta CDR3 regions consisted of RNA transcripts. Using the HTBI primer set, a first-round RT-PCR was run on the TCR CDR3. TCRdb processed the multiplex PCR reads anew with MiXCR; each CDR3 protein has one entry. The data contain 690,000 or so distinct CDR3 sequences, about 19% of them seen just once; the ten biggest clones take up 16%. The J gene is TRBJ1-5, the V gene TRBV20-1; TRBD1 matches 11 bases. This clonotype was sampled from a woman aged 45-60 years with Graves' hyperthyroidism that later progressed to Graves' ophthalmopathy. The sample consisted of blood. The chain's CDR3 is CSAGDRGSGQPQHF. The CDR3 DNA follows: TGCAGTGCAGGGGACAGGGGGTCTGGACAGCCCCAGCATTTT.